One sample yielded the 9 T cell receptor beta chains listed below, sequenced in a study of T cell responses to AZD1222 COVID-19 vaccine. Assay: immunoSEQ multiplex PCR; the TCRdb copy retains only in-frame clones and omits some. The sample records 120,000 or so clones, 90% being singletons. This material consisted of peripheral blood, taken on day 0 of AZD1222 vaccination. The receptors originated from an adult in good health.

V is TRBV19 and J is TRBJ1-1, with a possible D match to TRBD1 (6 bases). In germline, CDR1 is LNHDA, CDR2 SQIVND (reference sequence). CDR3 size: 18 residues. V was shortened by 2 bases and J by 0 bases, with 19 bases between the two germline ends. The CDR3 DNA reads as TGTGCCAGTAGTATATACAGGGCCAACTCTTTTATGAACACTGAAGCTTTCTTT. Translating gives CASSIYRANSFMNTEAFF.

This chain connects TRBV7-9 to TRBJ2-2, with 12 positions matching TRBD2. The CDR3 loop spans 17 amino acids. CDR1 is SEHNR, CDR2 FQNEAQ, per germline (reference sequence). The trim removed 4 bases at V and 1 base at J, leaving 4 bases unmatched. In nucleotides, the CDR3 is TGTGCCAGCAGCTCCCCTAGCGGGAGGGAGAACACCGGGGAGCTGTTTTTT. Translating it yields CASSSPSGRENTGELFF.

This clone has more than one count but fewer than ten. The chain has TRBV6-5 and TRBJ2-1; weak D call: TRBD1 (6 bases). The V gene lost 8 bases and the J gene lost 3 bases, with 11 bases spanning the gap. The CDR3 has 13 amino acids. Germline V gene lookup returns CDR1 MNHEY and CDR2 SVGAGI. The CDR3 DNA reads as TGTGCCAGCGGTACAGGGAACTACAATGAGCAGTTCTTC. Protein product: CASGTGNYNEQFF.

The J gene is TRBJ2-7, the V gene TRBV7-2; D gene uncertain. The CDR3 has 18 residues. V lost 5 bases to trimming and J lost 2 bases, with 25 bases between them. Germline assignment: CDR1 SGHTA and CDR2 FQGNSA. CDR3 residues: CASSRGPDTLTRTYEQYF. DNA of the CDR3: TGTGCCAGCAGCCGCGGACCCGATACCTTGACAAGAACCTACGAGCAGTACTTC.

CDR3 in amino acids: CASSQDAGGTDTQYF. CDR3 nucleotide sequence: TGTGCCAGCAGCCAAGATGCGGGAGGGACAGATACGCAGTATTTT. The rearrangement uses TRBV4-2 and TRBJ2-3, with 9 bases that match TRBD2. The CDR3 totals 15 residues. The V segment lost 0 bases and the J segment 3 bases; nucleotides outside the gene matches: 1. Germline CDR1 and CDR2: LGHNA and YNFKEQ.

The rearrangement joins TRBV18 to TRBJ1-3, with D unresolved. This CDR3 region has 16 residues. Trimming cost V 3 bases and J 4 bases, with 16 bases left between them. CDR1 is KGHSH, CDR2 LQKENI, per germline. The CDR3 DNA follows: TGTGCCAGCTCACCTCAAGATTCGGCTAGAGGAAACACCATATATTTT. This sequence encodes CASSPQDSARGNTIYF.

CDR3 protein: CASSYHGQVSSYNEQFF. CDR3 in DNA: TGTGCCAGCAGTTACCACGGACAGGTCAGCTCCTACAATGAGCAGTTCTTC. The chain links TRBV6-2 or TRBV6-3 to TRBJ2-1; 7 bases are shared with TRBD1. Trimming took 2 bases from V and 0 from J; bases not matched to a gene: 7. This CDR3 is 17 amino acids long. Germline CDR1 MNHEY, CDR2 SVGEGT.

The chain employs TRBV4-2 and TRBJ1-2, with a possible D match to TRBD1 (6 bases). CDR3 length equals 15 residues. The germline V and J ends were trimmed by 4 bases and 1 base, with 13 bases remaining between them. The germline V gene has CDR1 LGHNA and CDR2 YNFKEQ. The CDR3 DNA sequence: TGTGCCAGCAGCCTACACGGGGGCGATAACTATGGCTACACCTTC. Its translation is CASSLHGGDNYGYTF.

CDR3 amino acids: CASSYSLRSEAFF. The CDR3 nucleotides read TGTGCCAGCAGTTACTCGTTGCGGTCTGAAGCTTTCTTT. The chain couples TRBV6-2 or TRBV6-3 to TRBJ1-1; D gene uncertain. The germline V and J ends were trimmed by 0 bases and 6 bases, with 8 bases remaining between them. This CDR3 comprises 13 residues. Germline values: CDR1 MNHEY, CDR2 SVGEGT.